This T cell receptor (beta chain) was found in a study of response to subunit inactivated influenza vaccine. TCRdb passed the RT-PCR reads through MiXCR, listing each CDR3 protein once. This repertoire shows about 240,000 distinct CDR3 sequences, roughly an eighth found once; its top ten account for roughly 7.7%. This clonotype has just one count. The length of the CDR3 is 18 residues. Trimming cost V 8 bases and J 2 bases, with 26 bases left between them. Germline CDR1 is MGHDK and CDR2 is SYGVNS. This sequence originates from a man over 45 who received an inactivated influenza vaccine. Here the sequenced sample was non-naive T cells sorted from PBMCs, taken 14 days before vaccination. V is TRBV25-1 and J is TRBJ2-3; a weak D match, TRBD2 (6 bases). This CDR3 is CASPRRLARKENTDTQYF. The CDR3 DNA sequence: TGTGCCAGCCCCAGGCGCCTAGCGAGAAAGGAAAACACAGATACGCAGTATTTT.